The 13 T cell receptor beta chains reported below all come from one sample, sequenced in a study of cytomegalovirus exposure and HLA in healthy donors. The PCR made use of 60 Vbeta and 13 Jbeta primers. TCRdb's copy holds only in-frame clones and misses some; the assay was immunoSEQ multiplex PCR. The sample records 160,000 or so clones, around 80% being singletons. The material sequenced was PBMCs. The receptors were sampled from a man aged 50-60 years in good health and CMV-seropositive.

This chain joins TRBV10-2 and TRBJ2-7, with 13 bases aligning to TRBD2. CDR1 and CDR2 (germline): WSHSY, SAAADI. The CDR3 has 15 residues. The J segment lost 5 bases and the V segment lost 3 bases, leaving 4 bases of the junction unmatched. Written as DNA, the CDR3 is TGCGCCAGCAGTGAACTAGCGGGAGGGTCTCACGAGCAGTACGTC. The encoded protein is CASSELAGGSHEQYV.

J is TRBJ2-3 and V is TRBV6-1, with 7 bases matching TRBD2. The trim removed 0 bases at V and 5 bases at J, leaving 2 bases unmatched. Per the germline V gene, CDR1 is MNHNS and CDR2 is SASEGT. This CDR3 comprises 14 residues. The chain's CDR3 is CASSEAGGVDTQYF. The CDR3 nucleotides are TGTGCCAGCAGTGAAGCGGGGGGGGTAGATACGCAGTATTTT.

This chain uses TRBV5-6 with TRBJ1-1; 7 nucleotides match TRBD1. Germline CDR1 is SGHDT and CDR2 is YYEEEE. CDR3 size: 16 residues. Germline trimming cut 0 bases from V and 8 bases from J; bases unmatched to any gene: 13. The CDR3 reads CASSLEVGQARTEAFF. The CDR3 nucleotides are TGTGCCAGCAGCTTGGAAGTAGGACAGGCTAGAACGGAAGCTTTCTTT.

The rearrangement links TRBV2 to TRBJ2-1; the match to TRBD2 covers 7 bases. CDR1 is SNHLY and CDR2 is FYNNEI in the germline V gene. With V trimmed by 6 bases and J by 5 bases, 13 bases remained unmatched. The CDR3 covers 16 residues. Here the CDR3 reads CASRVLGAGANNEQFF. The CDR3 coding sequence is TGTGCCAGCAGGGTACTTGGGGCGGGAGCCAACAATGAGCAGTTCTTC.

The gene calls are TRBV4-1 and TRBJ1-5; D is possibly TRBD1 (6 bases). The V gene lost 3 bases and the J gene lost 3 bases, with 9 bases spanning the gap. Germline V gene lookup returns CDR1 MGHRA and CDR2 YSYEKL. The CDR3 has 14 amino acids. DNA of the CDR3: TGCGCCAGCAGCCAGGGGGCCCCCAATCAGCCCCAGCATTTT. Protein sequence: CASSQGAPNQPQHF.

The CDR3 here is CASSLAPGLDTEAFF. The CDR3 region has the DNA TGTGCCAGCAGCTTGGCCCCAGGGCTGGACACTGAAGCTTTCTTT. This chain uses TRBV5-4 with TRBJ1-1; D perhaps matches TRBD1 (5 bases). Germline CDR1 is SGHNT and CDR2 is YYREEE (reference sequence). The germline V and J ends were trimmed by 0 bases and 3 bases, with 12 bases remaining between them. CDR3 length: 15 residues. The complete variable domain, with remaining parts taken from reference TRBV5-4 and TRBJ1-1, reads ETGVTQSPTHLIKTRGQQVTLRCSSQSGHNTVSWYQQALGQGPQFIFQYYREEENGRGNFPPRFSGLQFPNYSSELNVNALELDDSALYLCASSLAPGLDTEAFFGQGTRLTVV.

This chain joins TRBV7-3 and TRBJ1-2, with no clear D. This CDR3 comprises 13 residues. Germline assignment: CDR1 SGHTA and CDR2 FQGTGA. Between the trimmed V and J ends, which lost 5 bases and 4 bases, there was a span of 11 bases. The CDR3 protein is CASSRGTGYGYTF. In DNA, the CDR3 is TGTGCCAGCAGCCGGGGTACGGGCTATGGCTACACCTTC.

The genes are TRBV5-1 and TRBJ2-5; 7 bases agree with TRBD2. CDR3 length equals 14 residues. The germline CDR1 and CDR2 sequences are SGHRS and YFSETQ. With 4 bases clipped from V and 5 bases from J, the junction kept 8 bases outside the gene matches. This chain's CDR3 is CASSGGTIPETQYF. The CDR3 DNA reads TGCGCCAGCAGCGGAGGGACTATTCCGGAGACCCAGTACTTC.

This clone was recorded once. This chain joins TRBV27 and TRBJ1-2, with 7 bases identical to TRBD1. There are 13 residues in the CDR3. J lost 2 bases, V lost 6 bases, and 3 bases had no gene match. Germline V gene data show CDR1 as MNHEY and CDR2 as SMNVEV (reference sequence). CDR3 bases: TGTGCCAGCAGCGGACAGGTGAACTATGGCTACACCTTC. Its translation: CASSGQVNYGYTF.

V and J are TRBV10-3 and TRBJ2-1, with D tentatively TRBD2 (5 bases). Germline values: CDR1 ENHRY, CDR2 SYGVKD. CDR3 length: 13 amino acids. The V end was cut by 0 bases, the J end by 8 bases, with 8 bases between. In DNA, the CDR3 is TGTGCCATCAGTGAGTCGTCGGAGGATGAGCAGTTCTTC. Translated, it gives CAISESSEDEQFF.

V gene TRBV28 combines with J gene TRBJ2-7; 11 bases are a match to TRBD2. Germline loops: CDR1 MDHEN, CDR2 SYDVKM. Germline trimming cut 4 bases from V and 1 base from J; bases unmatched to any gene: 12. The CDR3 is 18 residues long. CDR3 residues: CASSSVIAGGRVSYEQYV. The CDR3 bases are TGTGCCAGCAGTTCCGTGATAGCGGGAGGGCGGGTATCCTACGAGCAGTACGTC.

This clone was counted a single time. One junction end does not reproduce the germline sequence, and a read error may be involved. This chain joins TRBV7-3 and TRBJ1-1; possible D gene TRBD1, 6 bases. Germline V lookup: CDR1 SGHTA, CDR2 FQGTGA. CDR3 length: 15 amino acids. CDR3 coding DNA: TGTTCCAGCAGCCTGTGGACAGCGGTTGACACTGAAGCTTTCTTT. It codes for CSSSLWTAVDTEAFF.

The chain joins TRBV10-1 to TRBJ1-1; D gene unclear. The CDR3 consists of 13 residues. The V gene's germline CDR1 is WNHNN and CDR2 SYGVQD (reference sequence). V lost 0 bases to trimming and J lost 7 bases, with 9 bases between them. The CDR3 loop reads CASSESSGVEAFF. Here the CDR3 DNA reads TGCGCCAGCAGTGAGTCCTCGGGAGTTGAAGCTTTCTTT.